The 23 T cell receptor beta chains in this list originate from one sample, sequenced in a study of CD4 T cells in relation to SARS-CoV-2 and coronaviruses. TCRdb's table, derived via immunoSEQ multiplex PCR, lists solely in-frame clones and lacks some. The table records 25,000 to 30,000 clones, more than 75% of them present only once. CD4+ T cells from unexposed donors were obtained before the COVID-19 pandemic (2011-2018). The cells were cultured for approximately ten days before CD4+ T cells were isolated. These receptors are not linked to any known antigen. Specimen: CD4+ T cells from PBMCs, cultured in vitro. The receptor set was obtained from a human donor in good health.

The chain is built from TRBV7-2 and TRBJ1-2, with D unclear. The CDR3 extends over 12 amino acids. CDR1 is SGHTA, CDR2 FQGNSA, per germline. V was trimmed by 2 bases and J by 5 bases, leaving 6 bases between them. CDR3 protein: CASSLISYGYTF. The CDR3, as DNA: TGTGCCAGCAGCTTAATCTCGTATGGCTACACCTTC.

This chain connects TRBV7-2 to TRBJ2-7, with D possibly matching TRBD2 (5 bases). V lost 1 base and J lost 2, with 9 bases in between. CDR1 is SGHTA, CDR2 FQGNSA, per germline. The CDR3 totals 14 residues. The CDR3 DNA reads TGTGCCAGCAGCTTAGATGCCGGGACCTACGAGCAGTACTTC. Residues: CASSLDAGTYEQYF.

The chain couples TRBV5-6 to TRBJ2-2; 10 bases match TRBD1. J lost 5 bases, V lost 4 bases, and 8 bases had no gene match. Germline V gene data show CDR1 as SGHDT and CDR2 as YYEEEE. The CDR3 is 16 amino acids. In DNA form, the CDR3 reads TGTGCCAGCAGCCGGCCGGGACAGGGGAGGACCGGGGAGCTGTTTTTT. It encodes CASSRPGQGRTGELFF.

V gene TRBV5-1 combines with J gene TRBJ1-6; tentatively, D is TRBD1 (6 bases). This CDR3 is 16 amino acids long. CDR1 is SGHRS, CDR2 YFSETQ, per germline. The V and J ends lost 4 bases and 5 bases respectively, with 16 bases between them. The CDR3 loop reads CASSLRGMGNNSPLHF. CDR3 DNA: TGCGCCAGCAGCCTGAGGGGGATGGGGAATAATTCACCCCTCCACTTT.

The count of this clone is one. The chain uses TRBV6-5 and TRBJ2-7; TRBD2 might be the D (6 bases). There are 16 residues in the CDR3. The V end was cut by 0 bases, the J end by 2 bases, with 14 bases between. From germline, CDR1 is MNHEY and CDR2 SVGAGI. CDR3 DNA sequence: TGTGCCAGCAGTTACTCGAGAATGGGGGAGGCCTACGAGCAGTACTTC. Translating it yields CASSYSRMGEAYEQYF.

The V call is TRBV5-1, the J call TRBJ1-2; 7 bases match TRBD1. Trimming removed 4 bases from V and 6 bases from J; junction bases left unmatched: 12. The CDR3 consists of 15 residues. In germline, CDR1 is SGHRS, CDR2 YFSETQ. The CDR3 here is CASSIVQGEVHGYTF. The CDR3, as DNA: TGCGCCAGCAGCATCGTGCAGGGGGAGGTTCATGGCTACACCTTC.

This chain uses TRBV7-2 with TRBJ2-1; 7 bases are a match to TRBD1. The trim removed 3 bases at V and 6 bases at J, leaving 8 bases unmatched. Per the germline V gene, CDR1 is SGHTA and CDR2 is FQGNSA. CDR3 length equals 15 residues. The CDR3 here is CASSLSQGVRNEQFF. DNA of the CDR3: TGTGCCAGCAGCTTGAGTCAGGGGGTGCGCAATGAGCAGTTCTTC.

V usage is TRBV19 and J usage is TRBJ1-5; TRBD1 agrees at 7 bases. Germline lookup yields CDR1 LNHDA and CDR2 SQIVND (reference sequence). The CDR3 runs to 14 residues. With V trimmed by 7 bases and J by 7 bases, 10 bases remained unmatched. The CDR3 reads CASNQVAGGQPQHF. The CDR3, as DNA: TGTGCCAGTAATCAGGTGGCAGGGGGGCAGCCCCAGCATTTT.

The chain couples TRBV14 to TRBJ1-3; D gene unclear. Germline-derived CDR1 and CDR2 are SGHDN and FVKESK. CDR3 length: 18 residues. With 0 bases removed from V and 7 bases from J, the gap between germline ends came to 22 bases. The CDR3 is CASSQDVPGVLYANTIYF. The CDR3 DNA sequence: TGTGCCAGCAGCCAAGACGTTCCCGGGGTCCTCTACGCCAACACCATATATTTT.

The CDR3 sequence is CASSAMTSGGAVGETQYF. CDR3 coding DNA: TGTGCCAGCAGTGCGATGACTAGCGGGGGGGCCGTGGGAGAGACCCAGTACTTC. The V and J genes are TRBV6-1 and TRBJ2-5; 14 bases agree with TRBD2. After removal of 4 bases from V and 4 bases from J, the junction contained 11 bases not matched to a gene. This CDR3 comprises 18 residues. Germline loops: CDR1 MNHNS, CDR2 SASEGT.

In its sample, this clone was seen a few times. The chain joins TRBV6-5 to TRBJ1-6, with TRBD1 as a possible D gene (6 bases). The V gene lost 0 bases and the J gene lost 6 bases, with 9 bases spanning the gap. This CDR3 contains 15 residues. Germline V gene sequence: CDR1 MNHEY, CDR2 SVGAGI. In nucleotides, the CDR3 is TGTGCCAGCAGTTACTCGGGGACACGTAATTCACCCCTCCACTTT. Encoded protein: CASSYSGTRNSPLHF.

This chain joins TRBV25-1 and TRBJ2-3; the match to TRBD2 covers 13 bases. With V trimmed by 10 bases and J by 5 bases, 18 bases remained unmatched. The CDR3 has 18 amino acids. Germline values: CDR1 MGHDK, CDR2 SYGVNS. The CDR3 nucleotides are TGTGCCACCACTAATACCGGGACTAGCGGGATGCGGGGAGATACGCAGTATTTT. This gives the protein CATTNTGTSGMRGDTQYF.

The chain recombines TRBV5-4 with TRBJ2-5; either TRBD1 or TRBD2 may supply D (5 bases each). V was clipped by 4 bases and J by 2 bases, with 18 bases between them. The germline gives CDR1 SGHNT, CDR2 YYREEE (reference sequence). This CDR3 has 16 residues. The CDR3 DNA sequence: TGTGCCAGCAGCGTAGGGACGGGAAGATCTCAAGAGACCCAGTACTTC. Its protein is CASSVGTGRSQETQYF. The variable domain in full, completed from reference TRBV5-4 and TRBJ2-5, reads ETGVTQSPTHLIKTRGQQVTLRCSSQSGHNTVSWYQQALGQGPQFIFQYYREEENGRGNFPPRFSGLQFPNYSSELNVNALELDDSALYLCASSVGTGRSQETQYFGPGTRLLVL.

The gene calls are TRBV5-8 and TRBJ2-3; tentatively, D is TRBD2 (6 bases). Trimming removed 2 bases at V and 0 bases at J, with 7 bases between. The CDR3 is 14 amino acids. Germline loops: CDR1 SGHTS, CDR2 YDEGEE. The CDR3 here is CASSFGTSTDTQYF. In DNA, the CDR3 is TGTGCCAGCAGCTTCGGGACTAGCACAGATACGCAGTATTTT. The complete variable domain, with remaining parts taken from reference TRBV5-8 and TRBJ2-3, reads EAGVTQSPTHLIKTRGQQATLRCSPISGHTSVYWYQQALGLGLQFLLWYDEGEERNRGNFPPRFSGRQFPNYSSELNVNALELEDSALYLCASSFGTSTDTQYFGPGTRLTVL.

This clone was seen more than once but under ten times. This chain links TRBV2 with TRBJ1-1, with D maybe TRBD1 (6 bases). Germline values: CDR1 SNHLY, CDR2 FYNNEI. The CDR3 extends over 13 amino acids. Trimming removed 6 bases from V and 4 bases from J, with 12 bases in between. In DNA form, the CDR3 reads TGTGCCAGCAGGGACCAGGGGACCACTGAAGCTTTCTTT. Protein product: CASRDQGTTEAFF.

V usage is TRBV20-1 and J usage is TRBJ2-1, with unresolved D. The V gene lost 3 bases and the J gene lost 3 bases, with 12 bases spanning the gap. The CDR3 contains 14 residues. Germline CDR1 reads DFQATT; CDR2 reads SNEGSKA (reference sequence). CDR3 region: CSASRPGFYNEQFF. As DNA, the CDR3 is TGCAGTGCTAGTCGTCCGGGCTTCTACAATGAGCAGTTCTTC.

This clone was observed a few times. CDR3 residues: CASSIDREQPQHF. The CDR3 DNA reads as TGTGCCAGTAGTATAGACAGGGAACAGCCCCAGCATTTT. The genes are TRBV19 and TRBJ1-5; D may be TRBD1 (5 bases). This CDR3 spans 13 amino acids. V was trimmed by 0 bases and J by 7 bases, leaving 7 bases between them. Germline V gene data show CDR1 as LNHDA and CDR2 as SQIVND (reference sequence).

The chain recombines TRBV7-2 with TRBJ2-1; 10 bases are shared with TRBD2. This CDR3 is 17 amino acids long. Germline trimming cut 5 bases from V and 7 bases from J; bases unmatched to any gene: 14. Germline CDR1 is SGHTA and CDR2 is FQGNSA. The CDR3 region has the DNA TGTGCCAGCAGCCCTACGTGGCTAGCGGGAGTACCGAATGAGCAGTTCTTC. Protein: CASSPTWLAGVPNEQFF.

This clone was observed a few times. This rearrangement joins TRBV30 to TRBJ2-2; TRBD1 might be the D (6 bases). V dropped 3 bases and J dropped 2 bases, with 13 bases sitting between them. The CDR3 length is 15 residues. CDR1 and CDR2 (germline): GTSNPN, SVGIG (reference sequence). The CDR3 loop is CAWSAGAVNTGELFF. CDR3 DNA sequence: TGTGCCTGGAGCGCAGGGGCAGTAAACACCGGGGAGCTGTTTTTT.

This clone was detected only once. J is TRBJ1-3 and V is TRBV7-9; 8 positions agree with TRBD1. Trimming cost V 7 bases and J 0 bases; bases outside gene matches: 8. This CDR3 spans 16 amino acids. From germline, CDR1 is SEHNR and CDR2 FQNEAQ (reference sequence). CDR3 nucleotide sequence: TGTGCCAGCACCGTGGACAGGGCTCTCTCTGGAAACACCATATATTTT. Translated, it gives CASTVDRALSGNTIYF.

The chain recombines TRBV7-9 with TRBJ2-3, with D hard to call. Germline V lookup: CDR1 SEHNR, CDR2 FQNEAQ (reference sequence). CDR3 length equals 13 residues. Trimming stripped 1 base from V and 0 bases from J, with 2 bases between. CDR3 nucleotide sequence: TGTGCCAGCAGCTTAGGCAGCACAGATACGCAGTATTTT. Translated: CASSLGSTDTQYF.

This clone is categorized as medium-sized. The rearrangement links TRBV4-1 to TRBJ2-7; the match to TRBD1 covers 9 bases. Germline V gene data show CDR1 as MGHRA and CDR2 as YSYEKL. The V segment lost 1 base and the J segment 2 bases; nucleotides outside the gene matches: 6. This CDR3 has 16 residues. The CDR3 loop reads CASSQGPGQGTYEQYF. The DNA for the CDR3 is TGCGCCAGCAGCCAAGGACCGGGACAGGGAACCTACGAGCAGTACTTC.

This clone was seen a few times. V gene TRBV11-1 combines with J gene TRBJ1-4; D is possibly TRBD1 (5 bases). With 1 base removed from V and 0 bases from J, the gap between germline ends came to 6 bases. This CDR3 has 15 residues. CDR1 SGHAT and CDR2 FQDESV come from the germline V gene (reference sequence). CDR3 coding DNA: TGTGCCAGCAGCTTAGAGACAGCAACTAATGAAAAACTGTTTTTT. Protein sequence: CASSLETATNEKLFF.